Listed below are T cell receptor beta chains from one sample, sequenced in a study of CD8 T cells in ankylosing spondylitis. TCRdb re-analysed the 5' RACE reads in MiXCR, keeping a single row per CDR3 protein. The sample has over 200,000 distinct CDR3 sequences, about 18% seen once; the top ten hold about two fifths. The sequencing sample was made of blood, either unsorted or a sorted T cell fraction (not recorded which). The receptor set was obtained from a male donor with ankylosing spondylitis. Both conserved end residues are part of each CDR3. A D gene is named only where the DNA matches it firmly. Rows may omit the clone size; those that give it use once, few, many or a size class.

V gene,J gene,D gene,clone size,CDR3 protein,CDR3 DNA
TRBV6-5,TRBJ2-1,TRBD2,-,CASSYSLAGTNNEQFF,TGTGCCAGCAGTTACTCTTTAGCGGGGACTAACAATGAGCAGTTCTTC
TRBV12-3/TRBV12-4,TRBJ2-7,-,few,CASSKGPPAEQYF,TGTGCCAGCAGCAAGGGCCCGCCGGCCGAGCAGTACTTC
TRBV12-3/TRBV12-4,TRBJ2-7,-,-,CASSLLPGSYEQYF,TGTGCCAGCAGTTTACTCCCTGGCTCCTACGAGCAGTACTTC
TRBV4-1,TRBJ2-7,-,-,CASSQEVQVSYEQYF,TGCGCCAGCAGCCAAGAAGTACAGGTCTCCTACGAGCAGTACTTC
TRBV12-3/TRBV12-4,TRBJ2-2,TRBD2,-,CASRGLAGLTGELFF,TGTGCCAGCAGGGGACTAGCGGGTTTAACCGGGGAGCTGTTTTTT
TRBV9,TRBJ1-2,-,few,CASSSPTGPLRYTF,TGTGCCAGCAGCTCCCCTACCGGGCCTCTACGCTACACCTTC
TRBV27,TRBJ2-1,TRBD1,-,CASSPTGGMNEQFF,TGTGCCAGCAGCCCGACAGGGGGTATGAATGAGCAGTTCTTC
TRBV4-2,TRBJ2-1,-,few,CASSRPDGTSEEQFF,TGTGCCAGCAGCCGCCCTGACGGGACGTCCGAGGAGCAGTTCTTC
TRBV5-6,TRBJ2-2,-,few,CASSSYLWGAGELFF,TGTGCCAGCAGCTCCTATCTGTGGGGCGCCGGGGAGCTGTTTTTT
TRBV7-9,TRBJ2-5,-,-,CASSPRDIQETQYF,TGTGCCAGCAGCCCCCGGGACATCCAAGAGACCCAGTACTTC
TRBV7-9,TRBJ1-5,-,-,CASSSSLGARQPQHF,TGTGCCAGCAGCTCAAGCTTGGGGGCGCGGCAGCCCCAGCATTTT
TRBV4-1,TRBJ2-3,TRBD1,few,CASSQGRTGKGDTDTQYF,TGCGCCAGCAGCCAAGGACGGACAGGAAAAGGGGACACAGATACGCAGTATTTT
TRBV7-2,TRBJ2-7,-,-,CASSSPGTGRYEQYF,TGTGCCAGCAGCTCGCCTGGAACGGGACGCTACGAGCAGTACTTC
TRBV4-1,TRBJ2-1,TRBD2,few,CASSQDPSGRVDEQFF,TGCGCCAGCAGCCAAGATCCAAGCGGGAGAGTCGATGAGCAGTTCTTC
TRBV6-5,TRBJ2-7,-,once,CASSYSYAGLAYEQYF,TGTGCCAGCAGTTACTCGTACGCGGGGTTGGCCTACGAGCAGTACTTC
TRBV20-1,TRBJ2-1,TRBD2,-,CSARGPGLAVQREFF,TGCAGTGCTAGAGGACCGGGACTAGCGGTCCAGCGGGAGTTCTTC
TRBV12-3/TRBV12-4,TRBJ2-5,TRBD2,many,CASTSSWEGRETQYF,TGTGCCAGCACCAGTTCTTGGGAGGGTCGGGAGACCCAGTACTTC
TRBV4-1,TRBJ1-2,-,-,CASSQDLRDWNGYTF,TGCGCCAGCAGCCAAGATCTGAGGGATTGGAATGGCTACACCTTC
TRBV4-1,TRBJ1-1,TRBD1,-,CASSPRQGNTEAFF,TGCGCCAGCAGCCCGAGACAGGGGAACACTGAAGCTTTCTTT
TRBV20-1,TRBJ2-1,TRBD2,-,CSAGRRESEQFF,TGCAGTGCTGGACGGCGGGAGAGTGAGCAGTTCTTC
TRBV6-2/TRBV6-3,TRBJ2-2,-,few,CASRPSGTGYLGGELFF,TGTGCCAGCAGACCAAGCGGAACAGGGTACCTCGGCGGGGAGCTGTTTTTT
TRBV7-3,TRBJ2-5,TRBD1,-,CASSPPPDRVYVRQETQYF,TGTGCCAGCAGCCCTCCTCCCGACAGGGTGTACGTCCGGCAAGAGACCCAGTACTTC
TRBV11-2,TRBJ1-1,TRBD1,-,CASILRQGMNTEAFF,TGTGCCAGCATCCTTCGACAGGGGATGAACACTGAAGCTTTCTTT
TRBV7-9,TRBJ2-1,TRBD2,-,CASSLQGSGRDDNEQFF,TGTGCCAGCAGCTTACAGGGCAGCGGGAGAGACGACAATGAGCAGTTCTTC
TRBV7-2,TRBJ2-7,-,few,CASSLDILYEQYF,TGTGCCAGCAGCCTGGACATTCTCTACGAGCAGTACTTC
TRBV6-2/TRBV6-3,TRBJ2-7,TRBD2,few,CASSDLADPFYEQYF,TGTGCCAGCAGCGATCTAGCGGACCCTTTCTACGAGCAGTACTTC
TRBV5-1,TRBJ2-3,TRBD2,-,CASSLVLADTDTQYF,TGCGCCAGCAGCTTGGTTCTAGCGGACACAGATACGCAGTATTTT
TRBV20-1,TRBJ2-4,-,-,CSAKVPVVNIQYF,TGCAGTGCTAAAGTGCCTGTTGTGAACATTCAGTACTTC
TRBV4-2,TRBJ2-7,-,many,CASSQRDGTYEQYF,TGTGCCAGCAGCCAACGGGACGGAACCTACGAGCAGTACTTC
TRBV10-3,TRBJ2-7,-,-,CAIRNDRDNYEQYF,TGTGCCATCAGGAATGACCGGGACAACTACGAGCAGTACTTC
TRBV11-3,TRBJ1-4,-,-,CASSLVGSGFTSKEWMNEKLFF,TGTGCCAGCAGCTTAGTAGGGTCAGGGTTCACCTCTAAGGAATGGATGAATGAAAAACTGTTTTTT
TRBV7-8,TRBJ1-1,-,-,CASSPVTVGNTEAFF,TGTGCCAGCAGCCCCGTGACAGTGGGGAACACTGAAGCTTTCTTT
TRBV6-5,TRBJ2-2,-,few,CASSYSTPDTGELFF,TGTGCCAGCAGTTACTCGACCCCGGACACCGGGGAGCTGTTTTTT
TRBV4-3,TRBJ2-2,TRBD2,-,CASSQDASGFSNTGELFF,TGCGCCAGCAGCCAAGACGCTAGCGGGTTCTCGAACACCGGGGAGCTGTTTTTT
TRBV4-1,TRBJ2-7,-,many,CASSQDNFYEQYF,TGCGCCAGCAGCCAAGACAATTTCTACGAGCAGTACTTC
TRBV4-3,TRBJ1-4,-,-,CASSQDRGGEKLFF,TGCGCCAGCAGCCAAGATAGGGGTGGGGAAAAACTGTTTTTT
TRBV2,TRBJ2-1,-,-,CASSVEGVNEQFF,TGTGCCAGCAGTGTCGAAGGGGTCAATGAGCAGTTCTTC
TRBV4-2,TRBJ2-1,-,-,CASSQAPGEGFLGEQFF,TGTGCCAGCAGCCAAGCCCCCGGAGAGGGTTTTTTAGGTGAGCAGTTCTTC
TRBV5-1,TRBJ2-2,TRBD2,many,CASSFPPGGDTGELFF,TGCGCCAGCAGCTTTCCCCCGGGAGGGGACACCGGGGAGCTGTTTTTT
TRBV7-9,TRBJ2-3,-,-,CSSSSKGDYPNTDTQYF,TGTTCCAGCAGCTCCAAGGGAGACTACCCCAACACAGATACGCAGTATTTT
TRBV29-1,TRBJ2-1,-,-,CSVEDVGGGPYNEQFF,TGCAGCGTTGAAGATGTTGGGGGAGGCCCCTACAATGAGCAGTTCTTC
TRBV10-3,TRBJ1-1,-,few,CAISEVGAAEGTEAFF,TGTGCCATCAGTGAGGTCGGGGCCGCGGAAGGCACTGAAGCTTTCTTT
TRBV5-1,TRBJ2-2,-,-,CASSDPRAPTPNTGELFF,TGCGCCAGCAGCGACCCCAGGGCCCCTACTCCCAACACCGGGGAGCTGTTTTTT
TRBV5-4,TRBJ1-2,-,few,CASSLDRTLESNTF,TGTGCCAGCAGCTTGGATCGGACCCTCGAGAGCAACACCTTC
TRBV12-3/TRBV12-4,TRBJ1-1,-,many,CASSPSGQKGMNTEAFF,TGTGCCAGCAGTCCCTCGGGACAAAAGGGAATGAACACTGAAGCTTTCTTT
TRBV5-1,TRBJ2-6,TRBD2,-,CASSLGASGRTSGANVLTF,TGCGCCAGCAGCTTGGGCGCTAGCGGGAGAACCTCTGGGGCCAACGTCCTGACTTTC
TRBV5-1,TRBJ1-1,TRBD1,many,CASSLGQGSSEAFF,TGCGCCAGCAGCTTGGGACAGGGTTCCTCTGAAGCTTTCTTT
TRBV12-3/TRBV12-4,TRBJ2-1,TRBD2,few,CASSPGLAIEQFF,TGTGCCAGCAGTCCGGGACTAGCAATTGAGCAGTTCTTC
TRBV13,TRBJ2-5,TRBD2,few,CASSTLLAGETQYF,TGTGCCAGCAGCACCCTCCTAGCGGGAGAGACCCAGTACTTC
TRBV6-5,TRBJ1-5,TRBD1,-,CASSYPGGQGLNQPQHF,TGTGCCAGCAGTTACCCCGGAGGACAGGGGCTGAATCAGCCCCAGCATTTT
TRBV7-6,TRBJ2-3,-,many,CASSLAGGADTQYF,TGTGCCAGCAGCTTAGCGGGTGGGGCAGATACGCAGTATTTT